This record covers a single T cell receptor (beta chain). In the study's own analysis: Amplification of reference gene primers was used by the study to estimate nucleated cell counts. The repertoire was sequenced with immunoSEQ multiplex PCR; TCRdb's copy has only in-frame clones and lacks some. V, J and clone size were drawn from that table, and D and trimming were deduced from the DNA. The table shows roughly 59,000 clones, with around 73% occurring only once. This specimen comes from a study of blood T cell repertoires in COVID-19. Study-wide context: In each case, the material was cDNA or gDNA derived from T cells, B-cell-depleted T cells, or PBMCs.

Trimming took 4 bases from V and 0 from J, leaving 13 bases between them. The CDR3 sequence is 16 residues long. Germline values: CDR1 MDHEN, CDR2 SYDVKM. The sequence was collected from a man aged 80 or over with acute or convalescent COVID-19. The sequenced material came from peripheral blood. The chain couples TRBV28 to TRBJ1-3, with D perhaps matching TRBD1 (6 bases). The CDR3 loop reads CASSSPGGASGNTIYF. The CDR3 DNA sequence: TGTGCCAGCAGTTCCCCGGGGGGGGCCTCTGGAAACACCATATATTTT. Complete variable domain (other parts from reference TRBV28 and TRBJ1-3): DVKVTQSSRYLVKRTGEKVFLECVQDMDHENMFWYRQDPGLGLRLIYFSYDVKMKEKGDIPEGYSVSREKKERFSLILESASTNQTSMYLCASSSPGGASGNTIYFGEGSWLTVV.